Below are 15 T cell receptor beta chains sequenced from a single sample in a study of Graves' ophthalmopathy and Graves' hyperthyroidism. The authors amplified TCR beta CDR3 regions, and they did so from RNA transcripts for repertoire sequencing. The authors performed first-round RT-PCR with HTBI primers and then a second-round multiplex PCR. Each CDR3 protein is one row after TCRdb ran MiXCR on the multiplex PCR reads. The sample has 52,000 or so distinct CDR3 sequences, roughly half seen once. Sequenced material: peripheral blood. These receptors were obtained from an adult woman with Graves' ophthalmopathy.

This clonotype was observed at least ten times. The chain carries TRBV9 and TRBJ2-7; D remains ambiguous. Trimming removed 0 bases from V and 5 bases from J, with 9 bases in between. The CDR3 runs 13 residues. CDR1 and CDR2 (germline): SGDLS, YYNGEE. CDR3: CASSVEPRHEQYF. CDR3 DNA: TGTGCCAGCAGCGTAGAACCTCGACACGAGCAGTACTTC. Full variable domain (rest looked up from reference TRBV9 and TRBJ2-7): DSGVTQTPKHLITATGQRVTLRCSPRSGDLSVYWYQQSLDQGLQFLIQYYNGEERAKGNILERFSAQQFPDLHSELNLSSLELGDSALYFCASSVEPRHEQYFGPGTRLTVT.

In its sample, this clonotype ranks as medium-sized. CDR3 nucleotide sequence: TGTGCCAGCAGCTCCCGGACTAGCAACGAGCAGTACTTC. Translated: CASSSRTSNEQYF. The J gene is TRBJ2-7, the V gene TRBV7-8; 8 bases agree with TRBD2. Germline V CDR1 and CDR2: SGHVS, FQNEAQ. The V and J ends lost 4 bases and 5 bases, in that order; junction bases with no gene match: 4. This CDR3 has 13 residues.

Many counts were recorded for this clonotype. The chain combines TRBV20-1 with TRBJ2-7; 10 nucleotides match TRBD1. There are 13 residues in the CDR3. CDR1 is DFQATT, CDR2 SNEGSKA, per germline (reference sequence). Trimming took 5 bases from V and 3 from J; bases not matched to a gene: 4. The CDR3 sequence: CSALRTGGYEQYF. CDR3 DNA sequence: TGCAGTGCTCTTAGGACAGGGGGCTACGAGCAGTACTTC.

The chain uses TRBV19 and TRBJ1-2; 8 bases line up with TRBD1. Germline-derived CDR1 and CDR2 are LNHDA and SQIVND (reference sequence). After removal of 3 bases from V and 4 bases from J, the junction contained 4 bases not matched to a gene. The CDR3 length is 14 residues. The CDR3 here is CASSIDRGSYGYTF. The DNA of the CDR3 is TGTGCCAGTAGTATTGACAGGGGCTCCTATGGCTACACCTTC.

This clonotype was seen many times. The chain recombines TRBV7-9 with TRBJ2-6, with D tentatively TRBD1 or TRBD2 (5 bases each). The V gene's germline CDR1 is SEHNR and CDR2 FQNEAQ (reference sequence). The CDR3 loop spans 15 amino acids. Trimming removed 8 bases at V and 0 bases at J, with 11 bases between. The CDR3 loop is CASPGRSSGANVLTF. CDR3 DNA: TGTGCCAGCCCGGGACGTAGCTCTGGGGCCAACGTCCTGACTTTC.

This clonotype was seen at least ten times. The gene calls are TRBV5-1 and TRBJ2-2; D possibly matches TRBD1 or TRBD2 (5 bases each). The CDR3 runs 15 residues. CDR1 SGHRS and CDR2 YFSETQ come from the germline V gene. Deletions cut 0 bases from V and 6 bases from J, with 12 bases between. The CDR3 spells CASSLVGRHAGELFF. The CDR3, as DNA: TGCGCCAGCAGCTTGGTGGGACGGCATGCCGGGGAGCTGTTTTTT.

This clonotype was counted ten times or more. V gene TRBV11-2 combines with J gene TRBJ2-7; 10 bases match TRBD2. Germline V lookup: CDR1 SGHAT, CDR2 FQNNGV. The V segment lost 1 base and the J segment 7 bases; nucleotides outside the gene matches: 4. CDR3 length equals 14 residues. The CDR3 coding sequence is TGTGCCAGCAGCTTAGTACTAGCGGGAAAAGAGCAGTACTTC. Protein sequence: CASSLVLAGKEQYF.

This clonotype was counted at least ten times. The chain links TRBV12-3 or TRBV12-4 to TRBJ2-5; D is perhaps TRBD1 (5 bases). This CDR3 spans 14 amino acids. Trimming shortened V by 7 bases and J by 0 bases, and 12 bases separated the two germline ends. As DNA, the CDR3 is TGTGCCAGCAATAGAGACAGAAACCAAGAGACCCAGTACTTC. It translates to CASNRDRNQETQYF.

This clonotype was counted at least ten times. The V call is TRBV19, the J call TRBJ1-6; 11 nucleotides line up with TRBD1. This CDR3 comprises 16 residues. V lost 6 bases to trimming and J lost 8 bases; unmatched junction nucleotides: 9. Germline-derived CDR1 and CDR2 are LNHDA and SQIVND (reference sequence). CDR3 region: CASSLTGTGGYSPLHF. CDR3 coding DNA: TGTGCCAGTAGCCTTACCGGGACAGGGGGTTATTCACCCCTCCACTTT.

The chain combines TRBV7-3 with TRBJ2-2, with a weak D call TRBD1 (6 bases). The V end was cut by 1 base, the J end by 7 bases, with 13 bases between. The germline V gene encodes CDR1 SGHTA and CDR2 FQGTGA. The CDR3 runs 15 residues. This chain's CDR3 is CASSLMVRDIGELFF. The CDR3, as DNA: TGTGCCAGCAGCTTAATGGTGAGGGACATCGGGGAGCTGTTTTTT.

This clonotype was counted many times. V is TRBV28 and J is TRBJ1-4; D is unclear. CDR3 length: 11 amino acids. Germline-derived CDR1 and CDR2 are MDHEN and SYDVKM. V shed 3 bases and J shed 7 bases, with 3 bases lying between them. CDR3 loop: CASSLSEKLFF. DNA for the CDR3: TGTGCCAGCAGTTTGAGTGAAAAACTGTTTTTT.

The chain is built from TRBV10-3 and TRBJ1-1; the match to TRBD1 covers 10 bases. Germline V gene lookup returns CDR1 ENHRY and CDR2 SYGVKD. J was trimmed by 3 bases and V by 4 bases; bases with no gene match: 5. This CDR3 region has 15 residues. CDR3 region: CAISGQGAKDTEAFF. In nucleotides, the CDR3 is TGTGCCATCAGTGGACAGGGGGCGAAGGACACTGAAGCTTTCTTT.

This clonotype was recorded at least ten times. The chain links TRBV4-2 to TRBJ1-1, with D maybe TRBD1 (5 bases). There are 17 residues in the CDR3. Trimming shortened V by 4 bases and J by 11 bases, and 29 bases separated the two germline ends. Germline assignment: CDR1 LGHNA and CDR2 YNFKEQ. The CDR3 DNA is TGTGCCAGCAGCCCCCCACGGAAGGGGCCGGGGACTTTAGGGGCTTTCTTT. The encoded protein is CASSPPRKGPGTLGAFF.

With respect to this clonotype: The conserved phenylalanine or tryptophan is not found at the CDR3 terminus, so this likely reflects a read error. The DNA is left out, because the CDR3 cannot be placed on it with certainty; the CDR3 is given as TCRdb lists it. The V and J genes are TRBV24-1 and TRBJ2-1; the D call of TRBD2 is as the table states it, not checked on the DNA. Germline CDR1 is KGHDR and CDR2 is SFDVKD. The CDR3 is 16 residues long, counting both termini. This CDR3 is CATSDRRGPSYSEQIL.

V gene TRBV20-1 combines with J gene TRBJ2-1; 11 bases map to TRBD2. This CDR3 region has 12 residues. Looked up from germline, CDR1 is DFQATT and CDR2 is SNEGSKA (reference sequence). The CDR3 spells CRAGLADNEQFF. CDR3 in DNA: TGCAGGGCGGGACTAGCGGACAATGAGCAGTTCTTC.